A single sample is the source of the 2 T cell receptor beta chains below, sequenced in a study of low-dose radiotherapy and immunotherapy resistance in tumors. Alpha and beta chains were covered, as first-strand cDNA relied on TRAV- and TRBV-specific primers. Using a constant-region primer together with a V-primer adapter, TCRs were subjected to about 20 PCR cycles of amplification. TCRdb reanalysed the reads using MiXCR and keeps one entry per CDR3 protein. This repertoire shows some 100,000 distinct CDR3 sequences, around 20% found once; its top ten account for roughly 3.9%. Described time point: after trial treatment. Noted treatment: LDRT plus nivolumab, ipilimumab, low-dose cyclophosphamide and aspirin (RACIN trial). Specimen: PBMCs, collected after low-dose radiotherapy plus immunotherapy. The source is a male donor with prostate cancer.

This clonotype appeared many times. The chain links TRBV6-6 to TRBJ2-7; no clear D gene. The CDR3 is made up of 11 amino acids. With 4 bases removed from V and 6 bases from J, the gap between germline ends came to 7 bases. Per germline, CDR1 MNHNY and CDR2 SVGAGI (reference sequence). The CDR3 region has the DNA TGTGCCAGCAGTTCGGAGAGCGAGCAGTACTTC. Translating gives CASSSESEQYF.

In this sample, this clonotype turned up many times. The CDR3 here is CAWDFTGGPGYGYTF. CDR3 in DNA: TGTGCCTGGGATTTTACAGGGGGCCCCGGCTATGGCTACACCTTC. V usage is TRBV30 and J usage is TRBJ1-2; 9 bases agree with TRBD1. Germline assignment: CDR1 GTSNPN and CDR2 SVGIG (reference sequence). This CDR3 region has 15 residues. The junction had 11 bases not matched to a gene; V was cut back by 5 bases and J by 4 bases.